What follows are 26 T cell receptor beta chains derived from one specimen sequenced in a study of cytomegalovirus exposure and HLA in healthy donors listed by TCRdb under 2017. Libraries came from the immunoSEQ multiplex PCR assay. For the multiplex PCR, a mixture combining 60 forward primers for TCR Vbeta segments and 13 reverse primers for TCR Jbeta segments was used. TCRdb re-hosts the immuneACCESS table, in-frame sequences only. Its copies lack some clones; in the studies checked, an unresolved V gene accounts for under half of them, and the cause for the rest is not known. The sample table contains some 110,000 clones; only one count was recorded for approximately 72% of them. Over 1.5% of the sample belongs to the ten largest clones. The sequencing input was PBMCs. Source of these receptors: a man between 18 and 35 years old in good health and CMV-seronegative.

This chain joins TRBV7-9 and TRBJ1-2; TRBD1 is a possible D gene (6 bases). From germline, CDR1 is SEHNR and CDR2 FQNEAQ (reference sequence). This CDR3 has 14 amino acids. The germline V and J ends were trimmed by 4 bases and 8 bases, with 17 bases remaining between them. The CDR3 DNA reads as TGTGCCAGCAGCTCCTCGGGGTGGGGGGGCGGCTACACCTTC. Translation: CASSSSGWGGGYTF.

The genes are TRBV29-1 and TRBJ1-2; D is unclear. CDR3 length: 9 residues. V was shortened by 4 bases and J by 7 bases, with 4 bases between the two germline ends. CDR1 is SQVTM and CDR2 is ANQGSEA in the germline V gene. CDR3 region: CSVGSGYTF. The CDR3, as DNA: TGCAGCGTTGGGAGTGGCTACACCTTC. Full variable domain (rest looked up from reference TRBV29-1 and TRBJ1-2): SAVISQKPSRDICQRGTSLTIQCQVDSQVTMMFWYRQQPGQSLTLIATANQGSEATYESGFVIDKFPISRPNLTFSTLTVSNMSPEDSSIYLCSVGSGYTFGSGTRLTVV.

This clone has just a few counts. The V gene is TRBV5-1, the J gene TRBJ2-5; 8 bases are a match to TRBD1. The end of the DNA aligns better with TRBJ2-7, so the J call may be wrong. The CDR3 contains 15 residues. Germline-derived CDR1 and CDR2 are SGHRS and YFSETQ. The CDR3 region is CASSLRTGLKNEQYF. The CDR3 DNA is TGCGCCAGCAGCCTACGGACAGGGTTAAAAAACGAGCAGTACTTC.

The chain recombines TRBV5-5 with TRBJ2-7; D possibly corresponds to TRBD1 (6 bases). Trimming left V 6 bases short and J 7 bases short, with 32 bases between. The CDR3 extends over 18 amino acids. CDR1 SGHKS and CDR2 YYEKEE come from the germline V gene (reference sequence). CDR3 sequence reads: CASTSGTSGPLEPFEQYF. CDR3 in DNA: TGTGCCAGCACCTCAGGGACATCCGGTCCTTTAGAACCCTTTGAGCAGTACTTC.

This chain links TRBV7-9 with TRBJ1-2, with 8 bases identical to TRBD1. Germline loops: CDR1 SEHNR, CDR2 FQNEAQ (reference sequence). V shed 5 bases, J shed 7 bases, and the junction held 9 bases outside the gene matches. The CDR3 runs 14 residues. CDR3 nucleotides: TGTGCCAGCAGCGAACAGGGGGACTGGTTTGGCTACACCTTC. Its translation is CASSEQGDWFGYTF.

This clone was observed a handful of times. J is TRBJ2-3 and V is TRBV14; 9 positions agree with TRBD2. Germline lookup yields CDR1 SGHDN and CDR2 FVKESK. This CDR3 has 19 amino acids. The ends lost 4 bases at V and 0 bases at J; junction bases unmatched: 14. This CDR3 reads CASSREIAGASFSTDTQYF. CDR3 nucleotide sequence: TGTGCCAGCAGCCGCGAAATAGCGGGAGCTTCCTTTAGCACAGATACGCAGTATTTT. Combining the CDR3 with reference TRBV14 and TRBJ2-3 gives the whole variable domain EAGVTQFPSHSVIEKGQTVTLRCDPISGHDNLYWYRRVMGKEIKFLLHFVKESKQDESGMPNNRFLAERTGGTYSTLKVQPAELEDSGVYFCASSREIAGASFSTDTQYFGPGTRLTVL.

V usage is TRBV11-2 and J usage is TRBJ1-3; 7 positions match TRBD1. The CDR3 has 14 residues. From germline, CDR1 is SGHAT and CDR2 FQNNGV. V trimming: 3 bases; J trimming: 7 bases; junction bases outside the gene matches: 6. CDR3 DNA: TGTGCCAGCAGCTTTAGACAGGGCCGGAACACCATATATTTT. This encodes CASSFRQGRNTIYF.

This chain connects TRBV7-2 to TRBJ2-7; D is uncertain. Deletions cut 5 bases from V and 2 bases from J, with 7 bases between. Germline values: CDR1 SGHTA, CDR2 FQGNSA. The CDR3 runs to 12 residues. The CDR3 reads CASSLDTYEQYF. The CDR3 DNA is TGTGCCAGCAGCCTCGACACCTACGAGCAGTACTTC.

The rearrangement links TRBV10-3 to TRBJ1-5; weak D call: TRBD1 (5 bases). Germline V lookup: CDR1 ENHRY, CDR2 SYGVKD. The V end was cut by 0 bases, the J end by 3 bases, with 24 bases between. The CDR3 runs to 20 residues. CDR3 loop: CAISESRRQGMGLTNQPQHF. CDR3 in DNA: TGTGCCATCAGTGAGTCGCGTCGGCAGGGAATGGGTTTAACCAATCAGCCCCAGCATTTT.

About this clone: One end of the junction does not line up with germline, which may come from a read error. This chain links TRBV5-1 with TRBJ2-3, with 8 bases identical to TRBD2. CDR1 SGHRS and CDR2 YFSETQ come from the germline V gene. The CDR3 extends over 16 amino acids. In nucleotides, the CDR3 is TGCGCCCGCAGCTTGGGTTTACTAGCGGGCACAGATACGCAGTATTTT. Translation gives CARSLGLLAGTDTQYF.

The chain combines TRBV7-9 with TRBJ2-5, with D perhaps TRBD1 (6 bases). Judging by the DNA end, TRBJ2-7 fits better; the J call may be wrong. The CDR3 is 15 residues long. Germline CDR1 is SEHNR and CDR2 is FQNEAQ (reference sequence). The CDR3 spells CASSSRDKSSYEQYF. CDR3 DNA: TGTGCCAGCAGCTCCCGGGACAAAAGCTCCTACGAGCAGTACTTC.

The J gene is TRBJ2-7, the V gene TRBV12-5, with TRBD2 matching 13 bases. Trimming took 2 bases from V and 6 from J; bases not matched to a gene: 4. In germline, CDR1 is LGHNT, CDR2 FRNRAP. This CDR3 region has 15 residues. The CDR3 sequence is CASGLTSGRGVEQYF. The CDR3, as DNA: TGTGCTAGTGGTTTGACTAGCGGGAGGGGGGTCGAGCAGTACTTC.

The chain couples TRBV6-5 to TRBJ2-3; D ambiguous. CDR1 is MNHEY, CDR2 SVGAGI, per germline. V was cut by 0 bases and J by 0 bases, with 7 bases left in between. The CDR3 is 15 residues long. The CDR3 region has the DNA TGTGCCAGCAGTTACTCAGCTATAAGCACAGATACGCAGTATTTT. Amino acid sequence: CASSYSAISTDTQYF.

The chain is built from TRBV19 and TRBJ1-4, with 8 positions matching TRBD1. The CDR3 loop spans 16 amino acids. The V gene end was trimmed by 3 bases and the J gene end by 3 bases; junction bases not matched to a gene: 6. Germline CDR1 LNHDA, CDR2 SQIVND (reference sequence). The CDR3 nucleotides are TGTGCCAGTAGTATCCGGCCGGGACAGGCTAATGAAAAACTGTTTTTT. Protein sequence: CASSIRPGQANEKLFF.

As to this clone: At one of its ends the junction is not consistent with the germline gene, which may arise from a read error. The rearrangement joins TRBV7-9 to TRBJ2-7, with D tentatively TRBD2 (5 bases). The germline CDR1 and CDR2 sequences are SEHNR and FQNEAQ (reference sequence). The CDR3 length is 14 residues. Here the CDR3 reads CASSFGTADYEQHF. CDR3 DNA: TGTGCCAGCAGCTTCGGAACAGCCGACTACGAGCAGCACTTC.

This rearrangement joins TRBV6-5 to TRBJ2-5, with D perhaps matching TRBD1 (6 bases). V lost 4 bases and J 0 bases, leaving 12 bases between the germline ends. The germline V gene encodes CDR1 MNHEY and CDR2 SVGAGI. The CDR3 sequence is 15 residues long. The CDR3 region is CASSSRQAYQETQYF. The DNA for the CDR3 is TGTGCCAGCAGTTCCCGACAGGCCTACCAAGAGACCCAGTACTTC.

There are a few counts of this clone. The CDR3 sequence is CASKSEGWMDQPQHF. CDR3 sequence (DNA): TGTGCCAGCAAATCGGAGGGATGGATGGATCAGCCCCAGCATTTT. The V call is TRBV27, the J call TRBJ1-5; no firm D call. Trimming took 7 bases from V and 5 from J, leaving 18 bases between them. The CDR3 spans 15 residues. Germline values: CDR1 MNHEY, CDR2 SMNVEV (reference sequence).

This clone was detected a few times. The V call is TRBV27, the J call TRBJ2-7, with TRBD1 matching over 8 bases. Trimming removed 6 bases from V and 3 bases from J; junction bases left unmatched: 7. CDR3 length equals 14 residues. CDR1 is MNHEY, CDR2 SMNVEV, per germline (reference sequence). CDR3 protein: CASRGWTGHYEQYF. The CDR3, as DNA: TGTGCCAGCAGGGGATGGACAGGGCACTACGAGCAGTACTTC.

V is TRBV5-8 and J is TRBJ2-7, with 8 bases lining up with TRBD2. The CDR3 loop spans 17 amino acids. Trimming cost V 0 bases and J 2 bases; bases outside gene matches: 10. Germline V gene sequence: CDR1 SGHTS, CDR2 YDEGEE. CDR3 region: CASSLGRGAHLTYEQYF. Here the CDR3 DNA reads TGTGCCAGCAGCTTGGGGCGGGGGGCCCACCTGACCTACGAGCAGTACTTC.

The V call is TRBV4-1, the J call TRBJ1-3; no firm D call. The germline V gene encodes CDR1 MGHRA and CDR2 YSYEKL. This CDR3 region has 15 residues. Between the trimmed V and J ends, which lost 1 base and 0 bases, there was a span of 7 bases. The CDR3 bases are TGCGCCAGCAGCCAAGTCCGGGACTCTGGAAACACCATATATTTT. The encoded protein is CASSQVRDSGNTIYF.

This clone has more than one count but fewer than ten. The chain employs TRBV4-3 and TRBJ2-2, with D possibly matching TRBD2 (6 bases). Germline V lookup: CDR1 LGHNA, CDR2 YSLEER. V lost 0 bases and J 4 bases, leaving 12 bases between the germline ends. The CDR3 spans 16 residues. CDR3 DNA sequence: TGCGCCAGCAGCCAAGACCCGGGGGTGTTCACCGGGGAGCTGTTTTTT. It codes for CASSQDPGVFTGELFF.

This clone was detected only a few times. The chain is built from TRBV5-6 and TRBJ2-2; TRBD1 matches at 7 bases. With V trimmed by 4 bases and J by 1 base, 7 bases remained unmatched. The germline V gene encodes CDR1 SGHDT and CDR2 YYEEEE. This CDR3 region has 16 residues. CDR3 in DNA: TGTGCCAGCAGCACTGGGACAGAGAGGAACACCGGGGAGCTGTTTTTT. Encoded protein: CASSTGTERNTGELFF.

V usage is TRBV19 and J usage is TRBJ2-7; 7 bases match TRBD1. The CDR3 length is 14 residues. V shed 6 bases and J 2 bases; nucleotides not matched to a gene: 7. CDR1 is LNHDA, CDR2 SQIVND, per germline (reference sequence). This CDR3 is CASSPGQFTYEQYF. The CDR3 nucleotides read TGTGCCAGTAGCCCGGGACAGTTTACCTACGAGCAGTACTTC.

This chain uses TRBV27 with TRBJ1-1; 9 positions agree with TRBD1. Losses at the gene ends were 7 bases for V and 4 bases for J; bases not matched to a gene: 13. The CDR3 loop spans 16 amino acids. Germline V lookup: CDR1 MNHEY, CDR2 SMNVEV (reference sequence). The CDR3 is CASKDRDRVGITEAFF. CDR3 nucleotide sequence: TGTGCCAGCAAGGACCGGGACAGGGTCGGGATCACTGAAGCTTTCTTT.

V is TRBV9 and J is TRBJ1-2, with TRBD1 as a possible D gene (5 bases). The CDR3 is made up of 13 amino acids. Germline CDR1 reads SGDLS; CDR2 reads YYNGEE. Trimming cost V 0 bases and J 8 bases, with 11 bases left between them. The CDR3 sequence: CASSVVQGWGYTF. For the CDR3, the DNA is TGTGCCAGCAGCGTAGTCCAGGGCTGGGGCTACACCTTC.

The rearrangement uses TRBV4-1 and TRBJ1-1; possibly TRBD1 for D (6 bases). V was clipped by 0 bases and J by 1 base, with 12 bases between them. Germline CDR1 reads MGHRA; CDR2 reads YSYEKL. The CDR3 runs to 16 residues. The CDR3 reads CASSQESSRGNTEAFF. CDR3 bases: TGCGCCAGCAGCCAAGAATCGTCCAGGGGGAACACTGAAGCTTTCTTT.